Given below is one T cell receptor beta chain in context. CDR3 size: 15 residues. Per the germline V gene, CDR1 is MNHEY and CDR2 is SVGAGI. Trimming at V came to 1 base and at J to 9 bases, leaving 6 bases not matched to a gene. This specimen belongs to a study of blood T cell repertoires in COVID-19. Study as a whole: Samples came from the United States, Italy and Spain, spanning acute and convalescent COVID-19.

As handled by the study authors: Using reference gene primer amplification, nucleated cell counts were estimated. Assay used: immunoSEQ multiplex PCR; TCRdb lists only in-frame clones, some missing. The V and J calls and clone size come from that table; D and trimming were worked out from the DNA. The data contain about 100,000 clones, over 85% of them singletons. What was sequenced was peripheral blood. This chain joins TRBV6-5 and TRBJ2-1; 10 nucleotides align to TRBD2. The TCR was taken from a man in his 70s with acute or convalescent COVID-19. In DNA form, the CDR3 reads TGTGCCAGCAGTTACTGGCTAGCGGGAGTTGGTGAGCAGTTCTTC. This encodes CASSYWLAGVGEQFF.